This record covers a single T cell receptor (beta chain). Data came from immunoSEQ multiplex PCR; TCRdb stores just in-frame clones and leaves some out. Here the sample spans some 1,400,000 clones, 95% to 97% being singletons. Splitting of CD4+ cells produced CD45RA+ naive and CD45RA-negative memory subsets. This sample is drawn from a study of shared clonotypes between healthy human individuals. CDR1 SGHAT and CDR2 FQNNGV come from the germline V gene. With 0 bases removed from V and 12 bases from J, the gap between germline ends came to 12 bases. The CDR3 covers 12 residues. The receptor was isolated from a man aged 25 to 40 in good health. Specimen: naive CD4+ T cells sorted from blood. Subset meaning: CD45RA+ positively selected. The gene calls are TRBV11-2 and TRBJ2-7; no firm D call. The CDR3 DNA is TGTGCCAGCAGCTTAGATCGGATTAGCCTGTACTTC. Translating gives CASSLDRISLYF.